This T cell receptor (delta chain) appears in the sequencing data of a study of gamma-delta T cells after stem cell transplantation. J lost 0 bases, V lost 2 bases, and 12 bases had no gene match. The germline gives CDR1 GEAIGNYY, CDR2 EKD. The CDR3 spans 19 residues. TCRdb re-processed the RT-PCR reads via CATT. This table has more than 2,000 delta-chain clones, 4.5% to 7% appearing once. The rearrangement uses TRDV2 and TRDJ1; 12 bases agree with TRDD3. The sequence derives from a human donor. It is not recorded whose cells these are; they may come from a transplant donor. The material sequenced was gamma-delta T cells. The CDR3 region is CACDKLGDTGKGYTDKLIF. The CDR3 DNA sequence: TGTGCCTGTGACAAACTGGGGGATACCGGGAAGGGATACACCGATAAACTCATCTTT.